The 6 T cell receptor beta chains presented below share a single source sample, sequenced in a study of blood T cell repertoires in COVID-19. Sequenced by immunoSEQ multiplex PCR; TCRdb stores in-frame clones only, minus some. The table has hundreds of thousands of clones, around 90% seen once. Sequenced sample: peripheral blood. The receptor set was obtained from a man aged 60-69 years who had recovered from COVID-19.

The J gene is TRBJ2-2, the V gene TRBV2; TRBD2 matches 7 bases. The germline V gene encodes CDR1 SNHLY and CDR2 FYNNEI. V gave up 6 bases and J gave up 4 bases; unmatched junction bases: 5. The CDR3 has 14 residues. CDR3 sequence: CASRPVAGTGELFF. For the CDR3, the DNA is TGTGCCAGCAGGCCGGTAGCGGGCACCGGGGAGCTGTTTTTT. The variable domain in full, with the rest retrieved from reference TRBV2 and TRBJ2-2, is EPEVTQTPSHQVTQMGQEVILRCVPISNHLYFYWYRQILGQKVEFLVSFYNNEISEKSEIFDDQFSVERPDGSNFTLKIRSTKLEDSAMYFCASRPVAGTGELFFGEGSRLTVL.

The chain uses TRBV28 and TRBJ1-3; 7 nucleotides match TRBD1. There are 15 residues in the CDR3. Germline CDR1 reads MDHEN; CDR2 reads SYDVKM. The J segment lost 3 bases and the V segment lost 3 bases, leaving 5 bases of the junction unmatched. In nucleotides, the CDR3 is TGTGCCAGCAGTTTGTGGCAGGGGGATGGAAACACCATATATTTT. Translating it yields CASSLWQGDGNTIYF. The variable domain in full, completed from reference TRBV28 and TRBJ1-3, reads DVKVTQSSRYLVKRTGEKVFLECVQDMDHENMFWYRQDPGLGLRLIYFSYDVKMKEKGDIPEGYSVSREKKERFSLILESASTNQTSMYLCASSLWQGDGNTIYFGEGSWLTVV.

This chain joins TRBV19 and TRBJ2-1; D is undetermined. V lost 3 bases, J lost 5 bases, and 11 bases lay in between. Germline values: CDR1 LNHDA, CDR2 SQIVND (reference sequence). This CDR3 comprises 14 residues. Written as DNA, the CDR3 is TGTGCCAGTAGTATTTATTCTGCAGACAATGAGCAGTTCTTC. As protein: CASSIYSADNEQFF.

The V call is TRBV6-2 or TRBV6-3, the J call TRBJ2-7; TRBD1 is a possible D gene (6 bases). V lost 4 bases, J lost 3 bases, and 19 bases lay in between. The CDR3 sequence is 16 residues long. Germline assignment: CDR1 MNHEY and CDR2 SVGEGT. CDR3 region: CASSSPRETGSYEQYF. The CDR3 bases are TGTGCCAGCAGTTCCCCTCGAGAGACAGGCAGCTACGAGCAGTACTTC.

The chain links TRBV7-3 to TRBJ2-1, with unresolved D. The V gene lost 6 bases and the J gene lost 6 bases, with 6 bases spanning the gap. The CDR3 runs to 11 residues. Looked up from germline, CDR1 is SGHTA and CDR2 is FQGTGA. CDR3 amino acids: CASSNLNEQFF. The CDR3 DNA reads TGTGCCAGCAGTAATCTCAATGAGCAGTTCTTC.

The chain joins TRBV5-5 to TRBJ1-1, with 8 bases that match TRBD1. The junction had 1 base not matched to a gene; V was cut back by 0 bases and J by 0 bases. The germline V gene has CDR1 SGHKS and CDR2 YYEKEE (reference sequence). This CDR3 comprises 15 residues. CDR3 in amino acids: CASSLARGLNTEAFF. CDR3 nucleotide sequence: TGTGCCAGCAGCTTGGCCAGGGGGCTGAACACTGAAGCTTTCTTT.